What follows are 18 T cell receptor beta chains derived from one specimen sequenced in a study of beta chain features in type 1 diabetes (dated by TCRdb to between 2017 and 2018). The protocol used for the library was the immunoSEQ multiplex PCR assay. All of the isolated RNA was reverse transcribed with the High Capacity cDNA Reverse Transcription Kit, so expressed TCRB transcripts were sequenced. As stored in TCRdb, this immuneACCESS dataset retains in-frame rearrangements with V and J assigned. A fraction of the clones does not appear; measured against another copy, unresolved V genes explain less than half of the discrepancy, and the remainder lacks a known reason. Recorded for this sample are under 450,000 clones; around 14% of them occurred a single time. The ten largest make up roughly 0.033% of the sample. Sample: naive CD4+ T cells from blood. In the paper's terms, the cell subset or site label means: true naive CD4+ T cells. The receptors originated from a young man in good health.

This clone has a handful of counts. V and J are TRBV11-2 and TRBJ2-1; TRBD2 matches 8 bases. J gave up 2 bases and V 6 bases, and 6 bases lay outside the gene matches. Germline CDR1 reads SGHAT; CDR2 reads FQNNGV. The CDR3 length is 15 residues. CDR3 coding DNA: TGTGCCAGCAGGGAACCGGGGGGGACCTACAATGAGCAGTTCTTC. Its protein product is CASREPGGTYNEQFF.

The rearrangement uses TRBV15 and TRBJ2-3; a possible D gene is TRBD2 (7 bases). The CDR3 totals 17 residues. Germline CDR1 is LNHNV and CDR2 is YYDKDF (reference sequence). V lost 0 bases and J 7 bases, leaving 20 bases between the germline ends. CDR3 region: CATSRDPRGGIMNTQYF. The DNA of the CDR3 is TGTGCCACCAGCAGAGACCCGAGGGGGGGGATTATGAATACGCAGTATTTT.

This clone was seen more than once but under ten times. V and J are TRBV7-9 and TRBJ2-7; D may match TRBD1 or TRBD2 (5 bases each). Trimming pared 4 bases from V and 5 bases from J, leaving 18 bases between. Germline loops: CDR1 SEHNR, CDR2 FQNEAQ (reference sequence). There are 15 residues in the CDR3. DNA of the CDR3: TGTGCCAGCAGCTCCTCTCGGGGCGTTGAAGACGAGCAGTACTTC. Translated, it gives CASSSSRGVEDEQYF. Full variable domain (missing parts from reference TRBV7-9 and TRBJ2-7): DTGVSQNPRHKITKRGQNVTFRCDPISEHNRLYWYRQTLGQGPEFLTYFQNEAQLEKSRLLSDRFSAERPKGSFSTLEIQRTEQGDSAMYLCASSSSRGVEDEQYFGPGTRLTVT.

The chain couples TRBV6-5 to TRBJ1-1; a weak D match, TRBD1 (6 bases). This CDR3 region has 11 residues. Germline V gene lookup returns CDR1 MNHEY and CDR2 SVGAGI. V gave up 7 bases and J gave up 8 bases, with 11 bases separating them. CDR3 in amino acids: CASTRGPEAFF. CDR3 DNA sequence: TGTGCCAGCACCAGGGGACCCGAAGCTTTCTTT.

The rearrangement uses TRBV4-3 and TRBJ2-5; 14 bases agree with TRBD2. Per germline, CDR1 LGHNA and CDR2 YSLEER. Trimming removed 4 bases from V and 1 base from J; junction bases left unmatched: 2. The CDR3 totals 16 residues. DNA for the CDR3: TGCGCCAGCAGCCTAGGACTAGCGGGGGGCCAAGAGACCCAGTACTTC. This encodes CASSLGLAGGQETQYF.

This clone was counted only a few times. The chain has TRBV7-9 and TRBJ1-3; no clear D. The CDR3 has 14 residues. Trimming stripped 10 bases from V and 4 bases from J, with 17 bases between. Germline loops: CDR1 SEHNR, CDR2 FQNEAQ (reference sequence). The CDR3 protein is CAIPPVEAGNTIYF. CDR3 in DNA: TGTGCCATCCCGCCGGTCGAGGCGGGAAACACCATATATTTT.

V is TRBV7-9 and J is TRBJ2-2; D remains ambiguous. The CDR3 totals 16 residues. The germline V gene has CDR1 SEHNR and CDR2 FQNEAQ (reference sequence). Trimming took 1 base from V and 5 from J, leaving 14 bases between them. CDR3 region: CASSLEPPRYTGELFF. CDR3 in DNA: TGTGCCAGCAGCTTAGAGCCTCCTAGATATACCGGGGAGCTGTTTTTT.

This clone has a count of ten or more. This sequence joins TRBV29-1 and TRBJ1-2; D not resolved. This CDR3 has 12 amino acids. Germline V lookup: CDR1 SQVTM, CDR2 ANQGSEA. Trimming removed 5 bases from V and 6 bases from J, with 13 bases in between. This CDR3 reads CSVNGRVNGYTF. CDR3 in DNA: TGCAGCGTTAATGGAAGGGTTAATGGCTACACCTTC.

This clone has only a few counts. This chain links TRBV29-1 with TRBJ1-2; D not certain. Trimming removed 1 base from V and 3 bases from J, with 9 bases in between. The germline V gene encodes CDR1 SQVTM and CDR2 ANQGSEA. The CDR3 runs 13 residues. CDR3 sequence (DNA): TGCAGCGTTGAAGCGAGGCCCGACTATGGCTACACCTTC. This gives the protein CSVEARPDYGYTF.

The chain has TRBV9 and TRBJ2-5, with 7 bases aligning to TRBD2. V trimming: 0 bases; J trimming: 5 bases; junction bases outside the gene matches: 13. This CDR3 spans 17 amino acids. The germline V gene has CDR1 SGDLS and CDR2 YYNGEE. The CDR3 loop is CASSVEASGPLRETQYF. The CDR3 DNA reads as TGTGCCAGCAGCGTAGAAGCTAGCGGTCCCTTGAGGGAGACCCAGTACTTC.

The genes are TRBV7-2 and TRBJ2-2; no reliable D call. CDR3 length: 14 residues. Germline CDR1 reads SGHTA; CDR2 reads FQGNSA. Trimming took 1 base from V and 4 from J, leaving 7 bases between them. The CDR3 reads CASSLDWGTGELFF. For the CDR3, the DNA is TGTGCCAGCAGCTTAGACTGGGGCACCGGGGAGCTGTTTTTT.

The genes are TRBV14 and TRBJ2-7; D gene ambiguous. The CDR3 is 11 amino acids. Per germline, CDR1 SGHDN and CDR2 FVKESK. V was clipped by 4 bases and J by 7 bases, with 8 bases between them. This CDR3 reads CASSLAGEQYV. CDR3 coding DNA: TGTGCCAGCAGCCTCGCCGGGGAGCAGTACGTC.

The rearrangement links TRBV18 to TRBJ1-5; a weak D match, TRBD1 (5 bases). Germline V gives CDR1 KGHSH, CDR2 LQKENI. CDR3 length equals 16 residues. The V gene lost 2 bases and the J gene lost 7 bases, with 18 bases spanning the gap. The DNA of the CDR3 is TGTGCCAGCTCACCATCTACAGGTTCGCATATACAGCCCCAGCATTTT. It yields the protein CASSPSTGSHIQPQHF.

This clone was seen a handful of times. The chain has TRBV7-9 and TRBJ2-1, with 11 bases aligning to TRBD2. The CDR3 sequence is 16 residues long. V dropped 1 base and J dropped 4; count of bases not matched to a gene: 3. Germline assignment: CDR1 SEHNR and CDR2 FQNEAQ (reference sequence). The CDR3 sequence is CASSLGPSGRYNEQFF. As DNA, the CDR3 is TGTGCCAGCAGCTTAGGGCCTAGCGGGAGGTACAATGAGCAGTTCTTC.

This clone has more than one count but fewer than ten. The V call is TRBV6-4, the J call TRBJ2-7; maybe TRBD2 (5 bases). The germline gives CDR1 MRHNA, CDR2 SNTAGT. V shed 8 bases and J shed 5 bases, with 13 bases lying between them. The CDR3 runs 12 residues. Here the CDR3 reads CASPSGLDEQYV. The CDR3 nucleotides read TGTGCCAGCCCTTCGGGGTTGGACGAGCAGTACGTC.

The CDR3 here is CASSYSATNEKLFF. The CDR3 DNA reads TGTGCCAGCAGTTACAGTGCAACTAATGAAAAACTGTTTTTT. The chain recombines TRBV6-5 with TRBJ1-4, with D unclear. The V end lost 2 bases, the J end lost 0 bases, and 4 bases lay between the germline ends. The CDR3 is 14 residues long. Germline V gene data show CDR1 as MNHEY and CDR2 as SVGAGI.

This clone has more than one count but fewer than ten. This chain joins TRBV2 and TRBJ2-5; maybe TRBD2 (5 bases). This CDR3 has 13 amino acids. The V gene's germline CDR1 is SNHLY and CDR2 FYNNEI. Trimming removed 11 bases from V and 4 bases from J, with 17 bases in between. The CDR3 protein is CAGQRGRRETQYF. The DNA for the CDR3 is TGTGCCGGTCAACGCGGGCGGAGAGAGACCCAGTACTTC.

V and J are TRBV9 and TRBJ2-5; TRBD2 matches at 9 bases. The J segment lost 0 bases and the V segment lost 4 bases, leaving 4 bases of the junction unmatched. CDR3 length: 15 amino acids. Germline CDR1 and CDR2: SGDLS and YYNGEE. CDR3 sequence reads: CASSYSGGHQETQYF. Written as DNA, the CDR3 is TGTGCCAGCAGCTATAGCGGGGGCCACCAAGAGACCCAGTACTTC.